Below are 25 T cell receptor beta chains sequenced from a single sample in a study of T cells after yellow fever vaccination. One entry per CDR3 protein, called by TCRdb with MiXCR from the 5' RACE reads. The repertoire has a few hundred thousand distinct CDR3 sequences, 7% to 10% of them found once; the top ten carry under 20%. Sequencing was performed on PBMCs, taken 45 days after the first yellow fever vaccination. Source of these receptors: a man between 18 and 35 years old who received the YFV17D yellow fever vaccine.

This clonotype turned up a few times. This sequence joins TRBV2 and TRBJ2-5; 10 nucleotides align to TRBD2. Germline CDR1 and CDR2: SNHLY and FYNNEI. The V and J ends lost 8 bases and 5 bases, in that order; junction bases with no gene match: 5. This CDR3 has 13 amino acids. In DNA form, the CDR3 reads TGTGCCAGCCCTAGCGGGGGCAGGGAGACCCAGTACTTC. Translating gives CASPSGGRETQYF. Filled out from reference TRBV2 and TRBJ2-5, the complete variable domain reads EPEVTQTPSHQVTQMGQEVILRCVPISNHLYFYWYRQILGQKVEFLVSFYNNEISEKSEIFDDQFSVERPDGSNFTLKIRSTKLEDSAMYFCASPSGGRETQYFGPGTRLLVL.

J is TRBJ1-1 and V is TRBV12-3 or TRBV12-4; D gene uncertain. With 7 bases removed from V and 6 bases from J, the gap between germline ends came to 18 bases. The CDR3 length is 14 residues. CDR3 sequence: CASTPYSPVAEAFF. DNA of the CDR3: TGTGCCAGCACCCCCTATTCCCCTGTCGCTGAAGCTTTCTTT.

This chain links TRBV12-3 or TRBV12-4 with TRBJ2-2, with 9 bases aligning to TRBD1. With 8 bases clipped from V and 6 bases from J, the junction kept 7 bases outside the gene matches. CDR3 length equals 14 residues. CDR3 loop: CASGGQGGPGELFF. The CDR3 DNA reads as TGTGCCAGCGGGGGACAGGGAGGGCCCGGGGAGCTGTTTTTT.

The chain recombines TRBV28 with TRBJ2-3; D remains unclear. The CDR3 has 15 amino acids. Trimming removed 6 bases at V and 2 bases at J, with 15 bases between. The germline gives CDR1 MDHEN, CDR2 SYDVKM. The CDR3 loop is CASRGRAPLTDTQYF. CDR3 sequence (DNA): TGTGCCAGCAGAGGCCGGGCCCCTCTCACAGATACGCAGTATTTT.

The chain has TRBV7-9 and TRBJ2-3; 8 positions agree with TRBD1. Germline V gene sequence: CDR1 SEHNR, CDR2 FQNEAQ (reference sequence). V shed 4 bases, J shed 1 base, and the junction held 10 bases outside the gene matches. The CDR3 is 17 residues long. The CDR3 sequence is CASSSRRQGMGTDTQYF. CDR3 bases: TGTGCCAGCAGCTCCCGTAGACAGGGGATGGGCACAGATACGCAGTATTTT. The complete variable domain, with remaining parts taken from reference TRBV7-9 and TRBJ2-3, reads DTGVSQNPRHKITKRGQNVTFRCDPISEHNRLYWYRQTLGQGPEFLTYFQNEAQLEKSRLLSDRFSAERPKGSFSTLEIQRTEQGDSAMYLCASSSRRQGMGTDTQYFGPGTRLTVL.

The chain recombines TRBV20-1 with TRBJ1-1, with D maybe TRBD1 (6 bases). V lost 6 bases, J lost 5 bases, and 16 bases lay in between. The CDR3 contains 13 residues. The germline CDR1 and CDR2 sequences are DFQATT and SNEGSKA (reference sequence). This CDR3 is CSAAGTPGTEAFF. CDR3 in DNA: TGCAGTGCGGCCGGGACACCCGGGACTGAAGCTTTCTTT.

This clonotype was seen more than once but under ten times. This sequence joins TRBV5-1 and TRBJ1-2; perhaps TRBD1 as D (6 bases). CDR1 SGHRS and CDR2 YFSETQ come from the germline V gene. V dropped 0 bases and J dropped 6 bases, with 9 bases sitting between them. The CDR3 totals 13 residues. The CDR3 here is CASSLGGPDGYTF. CDR3 sequence (DNA): TGCGCCAGCAGCTTGGGGGGGCCGGATGGCTACACCTTC.

Of note for this clonotype: Germline is not matched at one junction end, which may reflect a read error. This chain joins TRBV2 and TRBJ2-1; D possibly matches TRBD1 or TRBD2 (6 bases each). Per germline, CDR1 SNHLY and CDR2 FYNNEI. CDR3 size: 11 residues. CDR3 region: CASRNTGRGVF. The CDR3, as DNA: TGTGCCAGCAGAAATACAGGAAGGGGGGTCTTC.

V is TRBV20-1 and J is TRBJ1-2, with 7 positions matching TRBD1. Germline V lookup: CDR1 DFQATT, CDR2 SNEGSKA (reference sequence). The trim removed 1 base at V and 4 bases at J, leaving 9 bases unmatched. The CDR3 consists of 15 residues. The CDR3 sequence is CSARAAEGAVYGYTF. CDR3 DNA sequence: TGCAGTGCTAGAGCTGCGGAGGGGGCGGTCTATGGCTACACCTTC.

This sequence joins TRBV20-1 and TRBJ1-1, with 10 bases matching TRBD1. CDR1 and CDR2 from the germline V gene are DFQATT and SNEGSKA (reference sequence). The CDR3 has 17 amino acids. The V segment lost 0 bases and the J segment 4 bases; nucleotides outside the gene matches: 11. CDR3 protein: CSARDPRDRGAGTEAFF. The CDR3, as DNA: TGCAGTGCTAGAGATCCCCGGGACAGGGGAGCAGGCACTGAAGCTTTCTTT.

This clonotype was picked up a small number of times. The chain combines TRBV6-1 with TRBJ2-5, with D maybe TRBD2 (6 bases). The CDR3 totals 16 residues. Germline V gene sequence: CDR1 MNHNS, CDR2 SASEGT. Between the trimmed V and J ends, which lost 1 base and 1 base, there was a span of 13 bases. CDR3 loop: CASSEGLEGPQETQYF. CDR3 coding DNA: TGTGCCAGCAGTGAAGGACTAGAAGGCCCCCAAGAGACCCAGTACTTC.

This clonotype was seen more than once but under ten times. The V call is TRBV27, the J call TRBJ2-1; D is possibly TRBD2 (7 bases). The CDR3 totals 12 residues. Germline lookup yields CDR1 MNHEY and CDR2 SMNVEV (reference sequence). Deletions cut 7 bases from V and 10 bases from J, with 14 bases between. The CDR3 reads CASMRGLGEQFF. In nucleotides, the CDR3 is TGTGCCAGCATGCGGGGGCTGGGGGAGCAGTTCTTC.

The chain links TRBV7-2 to TRBJ2-7; no reliable D call. Germline V CDR1 and CDR2: SGHTA, FQGNSA. The CDR3 has 14 amino acids. V dropped 2 bases and J dropped 7 bases, with 15 bases sitting between them. CDR3 sequence: CASSLRFPRREQYF. For the CDR3, the DNA is TGTGCCAGCAGCTTAAGGTTCCCCCGCCGGGAGCAGTACTTC.

The V and J genes are TRBV27 and TRBJ2-2; 9 bases map to TRBD1. CDR3 length: 17 residues. J gave up 1 base and V 3 bases, and 6 bases lay outside the gene matches. Germline V CDR1 and CDR2: MNHEY, SMNVEV (reference sequence). As DNA, the CDR3 is TGTGCCAGCAGTTTCCTTGGACAGGGGAAGAACACCGGGGAGCTGTTTTTT. This gives the protein CASSFLGQGKNTGELFF.

This clonotype showed up many times. The V and J genes are TRBV24-1 and TRBJ2-3; possible D gene TRBD1, 6 bases. The V gene lost 3 bases and the J gene lost 4 bases, with 10 bases spanning the gap. The CDR3 is 14 residues long. Germline CDR1 is KGHDR and CDR2 is SFDVKD. CDR3 in DNA: TGTGCCACCAGTGATAGGGGGAGCCCAGATACGCAGTATTTT. It specifies CATSDRGSPDTQYF.

The rearrangement uses TRBV5-1 and TRBJ1-1; a weak D match, TRBD1 (6 bases). With 0 bases removed from V and 0 bases from J, the gap between germline ends came to 9 bases. CDR3 size: 15 residues. Germline assignment: CDR1 SGHRS and CDR2 YFSETQ. CDR3 coding DNA: TGCGCCAGCAGCTTGGGGGACACTTTGAACACTGAAGCTTTCTTT. Translating gives CASSLGDTLNTEAFF.

This clonotype was counted between two and nine times. The chain carries TRBV4-3 and TRBJ1-1, with TRBD1 as a possible D gene (6 bases). Trimming cost V 2 bases and J 5 bases, with 15 bases left between them. From germline, CDR1 is LGHNA and CDR2 YSLEER. CDR3 length equals 15 residues. In DNA form, the CDR3 reads TGCGCCAGCAGCCAAATTTCGCAGGGGAGGACTGAAGCTTTCTTT. It yields the protein CASSQISQGRTEAFF.

The genes are TRBV10-3 and TRBJ2-5, with 12 bases fitting TRBD2. J lost 1 base, V lost 10 bases, and 7 bases had no gene match. This CDR3 region has 15 residues. Germline lookup yields CDR1 ENHRY and CDR2 SYGVKD. The DNA of the CDR3 is TGTGCCAGCCTCCCTAGCGGGGGGGCCCAAGAGACCCAGTACTTC. As protein: CASLPSGGAQETQYF.

This clonotype was counted only a few times. The chain recombines TRBV11-2 with TRBJ1-2, with D tentatively TRBD1 (5 bases). This CDR3 has 14 amino acids. CDR1 SGHAT and CDR2 FQNNGV come from the germline V gene. V was pared by 5 bases and J by 4 bases, with 14 bases between. CDR3 residues: CASSTSRGGYGYTF. DNA of the CDR3: TGTGCCAGCAGCACCTCCCGGGGCGGCTATGGCTACACCTTC. Variable domain in full (rest from reference TRBV11-2 and TRBJ1-2): EAGVAQSPRYKIIEKRQSVAFWCNPISGHATLYWYQQILGQGPKLLIQFQNNGVVDDSQLPKDRFSAERLKGVDSTLKIQPAKLEDSAVYLCASSTSRGGYGYTFGSGTRLTVV.

This chain links TRBV12-3 or TRBV12-4 with TRBJ2-5, with D unclear. This CDR3 contains 14 residues. V lost 7 bases, J lost 0 bases, and 12 bases lay in between. The CDR3 coding sequence is TGTGCCAGCACGGTCGCCTGGGACCAAGAGACCCAGTACTTC. Protein: CASTVAWDQETQYF.

In DNA form, the CDR3 reads TGCGCCAGCAGCCAAGATGGGGGCCCGGGGCGCACAGATACGCAGTATTTT. It codes for CASSQDGGPGRTDTQYF. This rearrangement joins TRBV4-3 to TRBJ2-3; possible D gene TRBD1, 6 bases. The length of the CDR3 is 17 residues. Germline V gives CDR1 LGHNA, CDR2 YSLEER. V dropped 0 bases and J dropped 1 base, with 14 bases sitting between them.

This sequence joins TRBV7-8 and TRBJ1-2, with D hard to call. Per germline, CDR1 SGHVS and CDR2 FQNEAQ. The CDR3 sequence is 12 residues long. Trimming left V 5 bases short and J 7 bases short, with 11 bases between. Written as DNA, the CDR3 is TGTGCCAGCAGCGATAGTGTGCGTGGCTACACCTTC. It is translated as CASSDSVRGYTF.

In its sample, this clonotype was seen a few times. The rearrangement joins TRBV4-2 to TRBJ1-2, with TRBD1 matching 7 bases. The J segment lost 10 bases and the V segment lost 5 bases, leaving 7 bases of the junction unmatched. The CDR3 is made up of 12 amino acids. CDR1 LGHNA and CDR2 YNFKEQ come from the germline V gene. The CDR3 DNA is TGTGCCAGCAGCTGGACAGGTATTGACTACACCTTC. Protein: CASSWTGIDYTF.

This clonotype showed up just a few times. The chain carries TRBV7-8 and TRBJ2-1; 10 bases align to TRBD1. Trimming cost V 8 bases and J 8 bases; bases outside gene matches: 9. The CDR3 consists of 14 residues. CDR1 and CDR2 from the germline V gene are SGHVS and FQNEAQ. CDR3 region: CASVYRDRGYEQFF. The DNA of the CDR3 is TGTGCCAGCGTTTACCGGGACAGGGGCTATGAGCAGTTCTTC.

The chain uses TRBV4-1 and TRBJ2-3; 9 positions match TRBD2. J was trimmed by 6 bases and V by 4 bases; bases with no gene match: 8. Germline assignment: CDR1 MGHRA and CDR2 YSYEKL. The CDR3 sequence is 15 residues long. CDR3 in amino acids: CASSRVAGVGDTQYF. The CDR3 DNA reads as TGCGCCAGCAGCCGGGTAGCGGGGGTGGGCGATACGCAGTATTTT.